Each of the 9 T cell receptor beta chains below was sequenced from the same sample in a study of PD-L1 blockade in urothelial cancer (dated by TCRdb to about 2017). In light of the paper, this sample's time point label describes: pretreatment peripheral blood. Libraries came from the immunoSEQ multiplex PCR assay. Drawn from immuneACCESS, this table holds only the in-frame rearrangements with V and J called that TCRdb kept. Clones are partly lost; checked studies trace under half to an unresolved V gene and leave the rest unexplained. The sample table records approximately 50,000 clones; around 84% of these occur just once. More than 3% of the sample is in the top ten clones. Here the sequenced sample was PBMCs, taken around atezolizumab (anti-PD-L1) treatment. The source is a man in his sixties or seventies with urothelial cancer.

This clone has just a few counts. J is TRBJ1-4 and V is TRBV18; the D is unclear. There are 15 residues in the CDR3. The V and J ends lost 2 bases and 7 bases respectively, with 14 bases between them. Germline V gene data show CDR1 as KGHSH and CDR2 as LQKENI. The CDR3 is CASSPSAGSGEKLFF. DNA of the CDR3: TGTGCCAGCTCACCATCGGCCGGGAGCGGTGAAAAACTGTTTTTT.

V gene TRBV18 combines with J gene TRBJ2-1; 7 bases align to TRBD1. Losses at the gene ends were 8 bases for V and 7 bases for J; bases not matched to a gene: 5. This CDR3 has 12 amino acids. Germline assignment: CDR1 KGHSH and CDR2 LQKENI. DNA for the CDR3: TGTGCCAGCACAGGCAGGGGGAATGAGCAGTTCTTC. Encoded protein: CASTGRGNEQFF.

This chain connects TRBV5-6 to TRBJ2-6, with D perhaps matching TRBD1 (6 bases). The CDR3 covers 13 residues. V lost 10 bases to trimming and J lost 2 bases, with 10 bases between them. Germline V gives CDR1 SGHDT, CDR2 YYEEEE. The CDR3 DNA reads TGTGCCGGGGGCTATCCTGGGGCCAACGTCCTGACTTTC. Protein sequence: CAGGYPGANVLTF.

The genes are TRBV11-3 and TRBJ2-7; 11 bases align to TRBD1. CDR1 and CDR2 from the germline V gene are SGHNT and YENEEA. This CDR3 region has 16 residues. J gave up 6 bases and V 5 bases, and 12 bases lay outside the gene matches. The CDR3 nucleotides are TGTGCCAGCAGCCCCTTTACCGGACAGGGGGCAGTCGAGCAGTACTTC. The encoded protein is CASSPFTGQGAVEQYF.

This clone was seen a handful of times. V gene TRBV7-9 combines with J gene TRBJ1-2; perhaps TRBD1 as D (6 bases). V dropped 3 bases and J dropped 2 bases, with 13 bases sitting between them. The CDR3 length is 15 residues. In germline, CDR1 is SEHNR, CDR2 FQNEAQ (reference sequence). CDR3 bases: TGTGCCAGCAGCTTCGGGCAGGGGCCGAACTATGGCTACACCTTC. The encoded protein is CASSFGQGPNYGYTF.

This chain joins TRBV7-8 and TRBJ2-7; 8 bases line up with TRBD2. J was trimmed by 2 bases and V by 2 bases; bases with no gene match: 11. The CDR3 runs 17 residues. Germline assignment: CDR1 SGHVS and CDR2 FQNEAQ. The CDR3 DNA reads TGTGCCAGCAGCTTAAGTAGAGGACTAGCCCTAACCTACGAGCAGTACTTC. This sequence encodes CASSLSRGLALTYEQYF.

V gene TRBV7-2 combines with J gene TRBJ1-1; D perhaps matches TRBD1 (5 bases). CDR3 length equals 17 residues. Germline CDR1 and CDR2: SGHTA and FQGNSA. V dropped 1 base and J dropped 5 bases, with 20 bases sitting between them. The DNA for the CDR3 is TGTGCCAGCAGCTTAGGTGGGGCAACTCCCCCGTGGACTGAAGCTTTCTTT. Protein: CASSLGGATPPWTEAFF.

This chain joins TRBV18 and TRBJ1-1; no definite D call. The CDR3 runs 15 residues. The V gene's germline CDR1 is KGHSH and CDR2 LQKENI. V was cut by 3 bases and J by 5 bases, with 16 bases left in between. This chain's CDR3 is CASSPPAGRGTEAFF. DNA of the CDR3: TGTGCCAGCTCACCGCCCGCCGGGAGAGGGACTGAAGCTTTCTTT.

The sample holds one count of this clone. The gene calls are TRBV5-1 and TRBJ2-1, with 11 bases identical to TRBD1. Trimming at V came to 4 bases and at J to 8 bases, leaving 11 bases not matched to a gene. The CDR3 loop spans 16 amino acids. Germline CDR1 reads SGHRS; CDR2 reads YFSETQ. CDR3 in DNA: TGCGCCAGCAGCATGGACAGGGGGCGGCAGGTCGATGAGCAGTTCTTC. Its protein product is CASSMDRGRQVDEQFF.